The source of this TCR beta chain is a study of blood T cell repertoires in COVID-19. V gave up 3 bases and J gave up 3 bases, with 10 bases separating them. In germline, CDR1 is SQVTM, CDR2 ANQGSEA. The CDR3 is 13 amino acids. Sequencing was performed with immunoSEQ multiplex PCR; in TCRdb, only in-frame clones are kept and a portion is missing. This sample has tens of thousands of clones, with just under 85% found just once. The TCR sequence derives from a man in his sixties with acute or convalescent COVID-19. The rearrangement links TRBV29-1 to TRBJ2-3, with D possibly matching TRBD1 (6 bases). The specimen was peripheral blood. CDR3 residues: CSVDRGGTDTQYF. DNA for the CDR3: TGCAGCGTTGACAGGGGTGGTACAGATACGCAGTATTTT.